This T cell receptor (beta chain) was sequenced in a study of Ad26.COV2.S vaccination and SARS-CoV-2 variants. Findings and limits, study-wide: Vaccine recipients showed a spike-specific TCR breadth that was higher than in placebo recipients. The TCR breadth and depth analyses may have understated or missed part of the total T cell responses. Substantial breadth was reported for post-vaccination spike-specific CD8+ and CD4+ T cells.

Clones were read by immunoSEQ multiplex PCR, and TCRdb kept only the in-frame ones, dropping some. The profile shows about 350,000 clones, around 90% of them singletons. This CDR3 is built from 15 residues. The germline V and J ends were trimmed by 0 bases and 2 bases, with 8 bases remaining between them. Germline V CDR1 and CDR2: MNHEY, SMNVEV (reference sequence). This clone was found once. Its antigen is unidentified. The same CDR3 arises from other DNA sequences in this sample as well. The sample in question was peripheral blood, obtained after recovery from COVID-19. The sequence was obtained from a human donor who had recovered from COVID-19. V usage is TRBV27 and J usage is TRBJ1-3, with D unclear. CDR3 protein: CASSLSAGTGNTIYF. DNA of the CDR3: TGTGCCAGCAGTTTATCCGCCGGTACTGGAAACACCATATATTTT.